The 20 T cell receptor beta chains presented below share a single source sample, sequenced in a study of regulatory T cells in long-lasting Graves disease. Sample time point: newly diagnosed GD, antithyroid drugs for less than 3 months. Making the TCR library involved RNA that had been extracted from PBMCs. Arm-PCR of CDR3 regions with iRepertoire HTBI primers generated TCR beta libraries. TCRdb reprocessed the multiplex PCR reads via MiXCR and lists one record per CDR3 protein. Of about 240,000 distinct CDR3 sequences listed, over 20% are singletons. This sample comprised peripheral blood mononuclear cells (PBMCs), obtained at new diagnosis, from a patient treated with antithyroid drugs. These receptor sequences come from a female donor with Graves disease.

The table lists this clonotype with many counts. V and J are TRBV7-6 and TRBJ1-3; no clear D gene. The V and J ends lost 6 bases and 6 bases respectively, with 12 bases between them. The V gene's germline CDR1 is SGHVS and CDR2 FNYEAQ. The CDR3 consists of 13 residues. In nucleotides, the CDR3 is TGTGCCAGCAGTCCTGGCGTCGCAAACACCATATATTTT. It codes for CASSPGVANTIYF.

This clonotype was recorded many times. The V call is TRBV20-1, the J call TRBJ2-1; D is perhaps TRBD1 (6 bases). The CDR3 is made up of 14 amino acids. CDR1 and CDR2 (germline): DFQATT, SNEGSKA (reference sequence). V was shortened by 5 bases and J by 8 bases, with 19 bases between the two germline ends. In DNA form, the CDR3 reads TGCAGTGCTCACCGGGACACCGGCCGGGATGAGCAGTTCTTC. Translation gives CSAHRDTGRDEQFF.

Many counts were recorded for this clonotype. The chain employs TRBV24-1 and TRBJ2-1; no definite D call. Looked up from germline, CDR1 is KGHDR and CDR2 is SFDVKD. The V end was cut by 9 bases, the J end by 5 bases, with 13 bases between. The CDR3 extends over 13 amino acids. DNA of the CDR3: TGTGCCACCCAAGGCTGGGTAGACAATGAGCAGTTCTTC. This codes for CATQGWVDNEQFF.

This clonotype has a count of ten or more. The chain recombines TRBV27 with TRBJ2-6, with 9 bases fitting TRBD1. Germline V gives CDR1 MNHEY, CDR2 SMNVEV (reference sequence). This CDR3 contains 16 residues. With V trimmed by 5 bases and J by 2 bases, 4 bases remained unmatched. CDR3: CASSAGTGTGANVLTF. The CDR3 DNA reads as TGTGCCAGCAGTGCGGGGACAGGGACTGGGGCCAACGTCCTGACTTTC. The full variable domain, completed using reference TRBV27 and TRBJ2-6, is EAQVTQNPRYLITVTGKKLTVTCSQNMNHEYMSWYRQDPGLGLRQIYYSMNVEVTDKGDVPEGYKVSRKEKRNFPLILESPSPNQTSLYFCASSAGTGTGANVLTFGAGSRLTVL.

This clonotype was counted at least ten times. This chain links TRBV7-9 with TRBJ2-7; TRBD2 is a possible D gene (6 bases). Trimming cost V 3 bases and J 0 bases, with 9 bases left between them. CDR1 is SEHNR, CDR2 FQNEAQ, per germline (reference sequence). This CDR3 is built from 14 residues. As DNA, the CDR3 is TGTGCCAGCAGCTTGGGCGGGACCTCCTACGAGCAGTACTTC. Translation gives CASSLGGTSYEQYF.

Points on this clonotype: A much larger clone lies a single base off, so this may be a read error. V usage is TRBV5-1 and J usage is TRBJ2-2; 9 bases line up with TRBD1. With 4 bases clipped from V and 3 bases from J, the junction kept 4 bases outside the gene matches. Germline CDR1 is SGHRS and CDR2 is YFSETQ. CDR3 length: 15 amino acids. The CDR3 loop is CASSQRTGDTGELFF. The CDR3 nucleotides read TGCGCCAGCAGCCAAAGGACAGGGGACACCGGGGAGCTGTTTTTT.

This clonotype was seen at least ten times. The chain joins TRBV2 to TRBJ2-1; D call uncertain. The V gene's germline CDR1 is SNHLY and CDR2 FYNNEI. Between the trimmed V and J ends, which lost 3 bases and 12 bases, there was a span of 12 bases. CDR3 length: 12 amino acids. For the CDR3, the DNA is TGTGCCAGCAGTGACGCCCGTCTTAGGCAGTTCTTC. Translation: CASSDARLRQFF. The full variable domain, in which reference TRBV2 and TRBJ2-1 provide the parts outside the CDR3, is EPEVTQTPSHQVTQMGQEVILRCVPISNHLYFYWYRQILGQKVEFLVSFYNNEISEKSEIFDDQFSVERPDGSNFTLKIRSTKLEDSAMYFCASSDARLRQFFGPGTRLTVL.

Ten or more counts support this clonotype. The chain carries TRBV2 and TRBJ2-1, with TRBD2 matching 14 bases. Germline lookup yields CDR1 SNHLY and CDR2 FYNNEI. V dropped 6 bases and J dropped 9; count of bases not matched to a gene: 4. The length of the CDR3 is 14 residues. CDR3 region: CASRGLAGVGEQFF. The DNA for the CDR3 is TGTGCCAGCAGGGGACTAGCGGGGGTGGGTGAGCAGTTCTTC.

This clonotype has at least ten counts. CDR3 loop: CASSRQVTDTQYF. CDR3 coding DNA: TGCGCCAGCAGCCGACAGGTCACAGATACGCAGTATTTT. The genes are TRBV4-1 and TRBJ2-3; possibly TRBD1 for D (6 bases). With 4 bases removed from V and 2 bases from J, the gap between germline ends came to 7 bases. This CDR3 is built from 13 residues. Germline V lookup: CDR1 MGHRA, CDR2 YSYEKL.

This clonotype was observed at least ten times. Written as DNA, the CDR3 is TGTGCCACCAGCAGAGATCGGAGCTCTGGGGCCAACGTCCTGACTTTC. Protein sequence: CATSRDRSSGANVLTF. V usage is TRBV15 and J usage is TRBJ2-6; D is undetermined. The CDR3 covers 16 residues. In germline, CDR1 is LNHNV, CDR2 YYDKDF (reference sequence). The V end lost 0 bases, the J end lost 0 bases, and 6 bases lay between the germline ends. The full variable domain, its missing parts supplied by reference TRBV15 and TRBJ2-6, is DAMVIQNPRYQVTQFGKPVTLSCSQTLNHNVMYWYQQKSSQAPKLLFHYYDKDFNNEADTPDNFQSRRPNTSFCFLDIRSPGLGDTAMYLCATSRDRSSGANVLTFGAGSRLTVL.

The rearrangement joins TRBV7-2 to TRBJ2-7, with D possibly TRBD2 on 5 matching bases. In germline, CDR1 is SGHTA, CDR2 FQGNSA. The CDR3 is made up of 15 amino acids. V shed 6 bases and J shed 3 bases, with 18 bases lying between them. CDR3 sequence (DNA): TGTGCCAGCAGTTGGTCAGACCCACGGGACTACGAGCAGTACTTC. Protein sequence: CASSWSDPRDYEQYF.

This clonotype appeared once. A much larger clonotype is one base distant, so this may be a read error. The chain couples TRBV3-2 to TRBJ2-2; the D call TRBD1 from the table was never checked on the DNA. TRBV3-2 is a documented pseudogene. The length of the CDR3 is 17 residues. The CDR3 DNA sequence: TGTGCCAGCAGCCGTATTCGCGGAGACCCGGACACCGGGGAGCTGTTTTTT. Translation gives CASSRIRGDPDTGELFF.

This clonotype occurred many times. The chain recombines TRBV6-2 or TRBV6-3 with TRBJ2-1, with D unresolved. The CDR3 contains 13 residues. The V and J ends lost 6 bases and 8 bases respectively, with 14 bases between them. CDR1 MNHEY and CDR2 SVGEGT come from the germline V gene. The chain's CDR3 is CASSLGTTDEQFF. The CDR3 region has the DNA TGTGCCAGCAGCCTGGGCACTACGGATGAGCAGTTCTTC.

A remark on this clonotype: A much larger clone differs by one base, so this may be a read error. The chain combines TRBV12-3 or TRBV12-4 with TRBJ2-1, with TRBD2 matching over 8 bases. The CDR3 runs 13 residues. The DNA of the CDR3 is TGTGTCAGCAGTCCCGGGACTAGTAATGAGCAGTTCTTC. This translates into CVSSPGTSNEQFF.

This clonotype has at least ten counts. V gene TRBV11-2 combines with J gene TRBJ1-4; D gene unclear. V dropped 0 bases and J dropped 7 bases, with 12 bases sitting between them. This CDR3 has 15 residues. Germline CDR1 SGHAT, CDR2 FQNNGV. The CDR3 nucleotides read TGTGCCAGCAGCTTAGATCTTACTATTCCTGAAAAACTGTTTTTT. Translation: CASSLDLTIPEKLFF.

This clonotype was observed many times. The CDR3 coding sequence is TGTGCCACCAGTGATTTTAGGGGACAGCCCCAGCATTTT. This translates into CATSDFRGQPQHF. The chain is built from TRBV24-1 and TRBJ1-5, with D tentatively TRBD1 (5 bases). The germline V and J ends were trimmed by 1 base and 7 bases, with 7 bases remaining between them. CDR1 and CDR2 from the germline V gene are KGHDR and SFDVKD. This CDR3 has 13 residues.

This clonotype has ten or more counts. The chain links TRBV5-1 to TRBJ1-6; TRBD1 is a possible D gene (5 bases). V lost 5 bases and J lost 7, with 13 bases in between. The germline gives CDR1 SGHRS, CDR2 YFSETQ. This CDR3 has 14 amino acids. In DNA form, the CDR3 reads TGCGCCAGCAGGGTGCCGGGGGGGAATTCACCCCTCCACTTT. This translates into CASRVPGGNSPLHF.

This clonotype was detected many times. The rearrangement joins TRBV20-1 to TRBJ1-4; maybe TRBD1 (5 bases). CDR3 size: 16 residues. Trimming took 0 bases from V and 3 from J, leaving 14 bases between them. The germline V gene encodes CDR1 DFQATT and CDR2 SNEGSKA (reference sequence). The CDR3 DNA is TGCAGTGCTAGAGATCCGGGGGTGGGTTCTAATGAAAAACTGTTTTTT. Protein product: CSARDPGVGSNEKLFF.

This clonotype has ten or more counts. The CDR3 DNA follows: TGCAGTGCTAGCGATCAACTCAGGGGGCTTTACAATGAGCAGTTCTTC. It is translated as CSASDQLRGLYNEQFF. The chain employs TRBV20-1 and TRBJ2-1; 8 bases line up with TRBD1. Germline V lookup: CDR1 DFQATT, CDR2 SNEGSKA (reference sequence). The CDR3 has 16 residues. Germline trimming cut 3 bases from V and 4 bases from J; bases unmatched to any gene: 11.

This chain links TRBV20-1 with TRBJ2-7; 11 positions match TRBD2. The ends lost 2 bases at V and 5 bases at J; junction bases unmatched: 5. The CDR3 loop spans 14 amino acids. Germline V lookup: CDR1 DFQATT, CDR2 SNEGSKA (reference sequence). The CDR3 region is CSARPTSGGNEQYF. CDR3 coding DNA: TGCAGTGCTAGACCTACTAGCGGGGGAAACGAGCAGTACTTC.